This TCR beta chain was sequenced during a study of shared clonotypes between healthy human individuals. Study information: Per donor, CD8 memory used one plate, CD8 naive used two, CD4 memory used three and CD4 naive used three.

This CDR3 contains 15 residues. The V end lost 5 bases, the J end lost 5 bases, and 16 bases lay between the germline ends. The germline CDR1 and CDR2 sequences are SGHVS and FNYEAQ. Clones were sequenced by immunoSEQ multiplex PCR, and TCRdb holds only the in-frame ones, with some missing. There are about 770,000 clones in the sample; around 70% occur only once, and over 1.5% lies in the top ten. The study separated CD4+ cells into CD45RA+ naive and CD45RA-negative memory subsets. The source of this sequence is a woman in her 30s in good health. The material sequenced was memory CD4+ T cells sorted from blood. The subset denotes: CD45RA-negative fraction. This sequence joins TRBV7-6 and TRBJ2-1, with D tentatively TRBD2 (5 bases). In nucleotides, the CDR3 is TGTGCCAGCAGCCGAGCCGGGGTTCGCAACAATGAGCAGTTCTTC. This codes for CASSRAGVRNNEQFF.